The clone carrying this TCR beta chain was counted ten times or more. The data were taken from a study of T cells in Graves' hyperthyroidism and ophthalmopathy. Losses at the gene ends were 4 bases for V and 8 bases for J; bases not matched to a gene: 10. Germline V gives CDR1 SEHNR, CDR2 FQNEAQ (reference sequence). This CDR3 is built from 14 residues. The CDR3 regions of TCR beta were amplified from RNA transcripts. With the HTBI primer set, the TCR CDR3 went through a first round of RT-PCR. TCRdb re-derived calls from the multiplex PCR reads in MiXCR, one entry per CDR3 protein. The data show a few hundred thousand distinct CDR3 sequences, 46% seen once.

The sample taken for sequencing was peripheral blood or thyroid tissue (not recorded which). The chain couples TRBV7-9 to TRBJ2-7; 8 bases are shared with TRBD1. The TCR was taken from an adult woman with Graves' disease, either hyperthyroidism or ophthalmopathy (not recorded which). The CDR3 spells CASSSWGQDPQQYF. The DNA of the CDR3 is TGTGCCAGCAGCTCATGGGGACAGGACCCTCAGCAGTACTTC.